A single sample gave rise to the 20 T cell receptor beta chains below, sequenced in a study of cytomegalovirus exposure and HLA in healthy donors. Amplification used 60 Vbeta primers and 13 Jbeta primers. Sequenced by immunoSEQ multiplex PCR; TCRdb stores in-frame clones only, minus some. This sample has roughly 80,000 clones, with around 84% found just once. The specimen sequenced was PBMCs. The receptors were gathered from a woman aged 45-59 years in good health and CMV-seronegative.

CDR3 region: CASRTGLEAFF. In DNA, the CDR3 is TGCGCCAGCCGTACGGGATTAGAAGCTTTCTTT. The chain links TRBV5-1 to TRBJ1-1; D remains unclear. V lost 7 bases and J lost 8, with 12 bases in between. The CDR3 has 11 residues. The germline CDR1 and CDR2 sequences are SGHRS and YFSETQ.

This clone was seen once. The chain links TRBV2 to TRBJ1-5; maybe TRBD1 (6 bases). The germline V gene encodes CDR1 SNHLY and CDR2 FYNNEI. The V end was cut by 7 bases, the J end by 0 bases, with 13 bases between. This CDR3 spans 15 amino acids. As DNA, the CDR3 is TGTGCCAGCATCAGAGAGGGGGTTAGCAATCAGCCCCAGCATTTT. Amino acids: CASIREGVSNQPQHF.

V gene TRBV18 combines with J gene TRBJ2-4; D might be TRBD1 (6 bases). The CDR3 is 10 amino acids. Germline-derived CDR1 and CDR2 are KGHSH and LQKENI. The CDR3 region is CEQGKNIQYF. DNA for the CDR3: TGTGAACAGGGCAAAAACATTCAGTACTTC.

This clone was seen just once. This sequence joins TRBV23-1 and TRBJ1-2; 7 bases agree with TRBD1. TRBV23-1 is an ORF; its function is uncertain. J gave up 5 bases and V 0 bases, and 9 bases lay outside the gene matches. This CDR3 has 16 amino acids. CDR3 DNA sequence: TGCGCCAGCAGTCAATCATCCGGGACAGAGTTTTATGGCTACACCTTC. This encodes CASSQSSGTEFYGYTF.

J is TRBJ2-2 and V is TRBV9, with 12 bases fitting TRBD2. The CDR3 runs to 16 residues. The germline gives CDR1 SGDLS, CDR2 YYNGEE. Germline trimming cut 1 base from V and 5 bases from J; bases unmatched to any gene: 3. CDR3: CASSVTSGRSTGELFF. CDR3 coding DNA: TGTGCCAGCAGCGTAACTAGCGGGAGGTCGACCGGGGAGCTGTTTTTT.

The chain's CDR3 is CASSQQGYYNEQFF. CDR3 nucleotides: TGTGCCAGCAGCCAACAGGGGTACTACAATGAGCAGTTCTTC. The chain combines TRBV9 with TRBJ2-1; 7 nucleotides match TRBD1. There are 14 residues in the CDR3. From germline, CDR1 is SGDLS and CDR2 YYNGEE. V shed 4 bases, J shed 3 bases, and the junction held 4 bases outside the gene matches.

V is TRBV29-1 and J is TRBJ2-3, with 9 bases aligning to TRBD2. There are 17 residues in the CDR3. Germline CDR1 and CDR2: SQVTM and ANQGSEA. Germline trimming cut 4 bases from V and 5 bases from J; bases unmatched to any gene: 16. The CDR3 loop is CSVVTLTSGLRRDTQYF. CDR3 sequence (DNA): TGCAGCGTTGTCACTTTGACTAGCGGATTAAGAAGAGATACGCAGTATTTT.

The chain has TRBV19 and TRBJ1-5, with D possibly TRBD1 on 5 matching bases. With 8 bases removed from V and 0 bases from J, the gap between germline ends came to 14 bases. Germline CDR1 is LNHDA and CDR2 is SQIVND (reference sequence). The CDR3 totals 15 residues. CDR3 loop: CASGTLGGSNQPQHF. In DNA, the CDR3 is TGTGCCAGTGGAACCCTCGGGGGTAGCAATCAGCCCCAGCATTTT.

V usage is TRBV6-5 and J usage is TRBJ2-5; D might be TRBD1 (5 bases). V was pared by 0 bases and J by 4 bases, with 15 bases between. The CDR3 spans 16 residues. Looked up from germline, CDR1 is MNHEY and CDR2 is SVGAGI. CDR3 nucleotides: TGTGCCAGCAGTTACTCAGGGGCGGACCTTCGAGAGACCCAGTACTTC. Protein sequence: CASSYSGADLRETQYF.

The CDR3 loop reads CASSRSRDIDFANYGYTF. The CDR3 DNA is TGCGCCAGCAGCCGGAGCCGGGACATAGATTTCGCTAACTATGGCTACACCTTC. This chain joins TRBV4-1 and TRBJ1-2; D is perhaps TRBD1 (6 bases). CDR1 and CDR2 (germline): MGHRA, YSYEKL. V was trimmed by 4 bases and J by 0 bases, leaving 21 bases between them. CDR3 size: 18 residues.

V usage is TRBV10-3 and J usage is TRBJ2-3, with 7 bases lining up with TRBD1. CDR1 and CDR2 from the germline V gene are ENHRY and SYGVKD. Unmatched junction bases numbered 13, after V lost 4 bases and J lost 6 bases. There are 16 residues in the CDR3. The CDR3 sequence: CAISAGDRTYSDTQYF. As DNA, the CDR3 is TGTGCCATCAGTGCAGGGGACAGAACCTATTCCGATACGCAGTATTTT.

The chain carries TRBV5-1 and TRBJ1-3; D remains unclear. The CDR3 runs to 14 residues. Trimming cost V 0 bases and J 2 bases, with 6 bases left between them. In germline, CDR1 is SGHRS, CDR2 YFSETQ. The CDR3 coding sequence is TGCGCCAGCAGCTTGGCCGGGGCTGGAAACACCATATATTTT. This codes for CASSLAGAGNTIYF.

The V and J genes are TRBV19 and TRBJ2-3; 8 bases agree with TRBD1. CDR1 and CDR2 from the germline V gene are LNHDA and SQIVND (reference sequence). J was trimmed by 0 bases and V by 10 bases; bases with no gene match: 12. This CDR3 contains 16 residues. CDR3 residues: CATNSYRTGSTDTQYF. DNA for the CDR3: TGTGCCACCAATTCCTACCGGACAGGGAGCACAGATACGCAGTATTTT.

The chain joins TRBV5-8 to TRBJ1-4; 9 bases fit TRBD1. Germline assignment: CDR1 SGHTS and CDR2 YDEGEE. V was pared by 4 bases and J by 10 bases, with 8 bases of the junction left unmatched. The CDR3 has 14 amino acids. The CDR3 bases are TGTGCCAGCAGCGGGGGACAGGGCTTTGGAAAACTGTTTTTT. It is translated as CASSGGQGFGKLFF.

The chain uses TRBV16 and TRBJ1-5, with D tentatively TRBD1 (5 bases). The CDR3 has 12 amino acids. Deletions cut 3 bases from V and 7 bases from J, with 7 bases between. Germline V gene lookup returns CDR1 KGHSY and CDR2 FQNENV. CDR3 sequence reads: CASSHDSQPQHF. CDR3 nucleotide sequence: TGTGCCAGCAGCCACGACAGCCAGCCCCAGCATTTT.

This chain connects TRBV25-1 to TRBJ2-3; 10 bases map to TRBD2. The germline V gene encodes CDR1 MGHDK and CDR2 SYGVNS. J was trimmed by 5 bases and V by 1 base; bases with no gene match: 6. CDR3 length: 16 amino acids. In DNA, the CDR3 is TGTGCCAGCAGTGAATTCAGCGGGGGGGCGGGAGATACGCAGTATTTT. This translates into CASSEFSGGAGDTQYF. The entire variable domain, with the rest obtained from reference TRBV25-1 and TRBJ2-3, is as follows: EADIYQTPRYLVIGTGKKITLECSQTMGHDKMYWYQQDPGMELHLIHYSYGVNSTEKGDLSSESTVSRIRTEHFPLTLESARPSHTSQYLCASSEFSGGAGDTQYFGPGTRLTVL.

The chain is built from TRBV4-1 and TRBJ2-1; 13 bases align to TRBD2. Germline CDR1 and CDR2: MGHRA and YSYEKL. The CDR3 has 16 amino acids. V was pared by 0 bases and J by 7 bases, with 3 bases of the junction left unmatched. CDR3 nucleotide sequence: TGCGCCAGCAGCCAAGAGGGGACTAGCGGGGTAAATGAGCAGTTCTTC. Protein product: CASSQEGTSGVNEQFF.

This clone has a handful of counts. The chain is built from TRBV11-2 and TRBJ1-1, with D possibly being TRBD1 (5 bases). V gave up 1 base and J gave up 5 bases, with 14 bases separating them. There are 15 residues in the CDR3. Per germline, CDR1 SGHAT and CDR2 FQNNGV. CDR3 amino acids: CASSLVEWKGTEAFF. DNA for the CDR3: TGTGCCAGCAGCTTAGTCGAATGGAAGGGGACTGAAGCTTTCTTT.

The CDR3: CASSPLYRGSSGNTIYF. In nucleotides, the CDR3 is TGTGCCAGCAGCCCCCTTTATCGGGGAAGCTCTGGAAACACCATATATTTT. The chain carries TRBV7-9 and TRBJ1-3; D remains unclear. The germline V gene encodes CDR1 SEHNR and CDR2 FQNEAQ (reference sequence). The length of the CDR3 is 17 residues. Trimming pared 5 bases from V and 0 bases from J, leaving 17 bases between.

The V call is TRBV4-1, the J call TRBJ2-4; 12 bases are shared with TRBD1. CDR3 size: 21 residues. Germline-derived CDR1 and CDR2 are MGHRA and YSYEKL. Losses at the gene ends were 0 bases for V and 0 bases for J; bases not matched to a gene: 12. The CDR3 bases are TGCGCCAGCAGCCAAGAACGGGCGGGACAGGGGGCATCCTTAGCCAAAAACATTCAGTACTTC. Residues: CASSQERAGQGASLAKNIQYF.